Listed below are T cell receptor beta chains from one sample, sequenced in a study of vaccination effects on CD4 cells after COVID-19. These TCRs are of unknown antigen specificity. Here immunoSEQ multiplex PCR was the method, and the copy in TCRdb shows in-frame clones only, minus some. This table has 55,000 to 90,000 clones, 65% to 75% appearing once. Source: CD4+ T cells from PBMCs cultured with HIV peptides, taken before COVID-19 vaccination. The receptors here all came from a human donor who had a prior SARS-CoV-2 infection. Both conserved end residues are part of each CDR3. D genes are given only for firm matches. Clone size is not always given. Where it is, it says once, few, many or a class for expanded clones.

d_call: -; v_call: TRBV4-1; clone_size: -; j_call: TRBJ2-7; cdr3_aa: CASSPPGRTLYEQYF; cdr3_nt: TGCGCCAGCAGCCCACCGGGACGGACCCTCTACGAGCAGTACTTC
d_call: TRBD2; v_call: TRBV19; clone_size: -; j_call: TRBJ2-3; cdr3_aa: CASRELAEDTDTQYF; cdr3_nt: TGTGCCAGTAGAGAACTAGCGGAGGACACAGATACGCAGTATTTT
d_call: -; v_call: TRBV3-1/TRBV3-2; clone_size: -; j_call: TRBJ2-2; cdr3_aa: CASSQGGYGELFF; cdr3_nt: TGTGCCAGCAGCCAAGGGGGTTACGGGGAGCTGTTTTTT
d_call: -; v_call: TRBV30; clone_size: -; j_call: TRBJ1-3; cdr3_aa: CAWMEIYRNSGNTIYF; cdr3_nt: TGTGCCTGGATGGAGATCTACAGGAACTCTGGAAACACCATATATTTT
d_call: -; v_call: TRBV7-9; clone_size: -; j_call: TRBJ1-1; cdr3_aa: CASSLPRAEAFF; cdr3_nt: TGTGCCAGCAGCTTACCTAGGGCTGAAGCTTTCTTT
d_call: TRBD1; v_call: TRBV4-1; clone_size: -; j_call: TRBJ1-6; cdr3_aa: CASSQRQGAGNSPLHF; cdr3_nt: TGCGCCAGCAGCCAAAGACAGGGGGCAGGTAATTCACCCCTCCACTTT
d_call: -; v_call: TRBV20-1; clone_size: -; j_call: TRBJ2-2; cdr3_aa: CSASRASNTGELFF; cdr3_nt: TGCAGTGCTAGTAGGGCATCGAACACCGGGGAGCTGTTTTTT
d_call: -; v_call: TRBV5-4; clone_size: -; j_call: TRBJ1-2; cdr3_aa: CASSLGGRASYGYTF; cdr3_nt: TGTGCCAGCAGCTTGGGGGGGCGGGCCTCCTATGGCTACACCTTC
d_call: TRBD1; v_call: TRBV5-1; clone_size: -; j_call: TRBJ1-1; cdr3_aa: CASSEGTGLNTEAFF; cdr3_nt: TGCGCCAGCAGCGAAGGGACAGGGCTGAACACTGAAGCTTTCTTT
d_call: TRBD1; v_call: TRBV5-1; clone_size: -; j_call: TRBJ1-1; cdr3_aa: CASSRGQGLWNTEAFF; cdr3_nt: TGCGCCAGCAGCAGAGGACAGGGGCTATGGAACACTGAAGCTTTCTTT
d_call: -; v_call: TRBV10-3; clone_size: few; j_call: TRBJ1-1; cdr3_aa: CAISESRGGSTEAFF; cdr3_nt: TGTGCCATCAGTGAGTCGCGGGGGGGTAGCACTGAAGCTTTCTTT
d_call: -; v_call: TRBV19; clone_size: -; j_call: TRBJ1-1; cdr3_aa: CASTPLSGGEAEAFF; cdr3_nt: TGTGCCAGTACCCCCTTAAGCGGGGGCGAGGCTGAAGCTTTCTTT
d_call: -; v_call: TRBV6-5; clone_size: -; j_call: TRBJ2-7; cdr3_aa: CASSVRRGWEQYF; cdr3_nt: TGTGCCAGCAGCGTTAGACGGGGGTGGGAGCAGTACTTC
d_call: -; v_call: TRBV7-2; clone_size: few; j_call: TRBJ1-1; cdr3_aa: CASSFWTRTEAFF; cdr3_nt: TGTGCCAGCAGCTTCTGGACACGCACTGAAGCTTTCTTT
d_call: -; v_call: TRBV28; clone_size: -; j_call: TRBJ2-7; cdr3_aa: CASHPPDGYEQYF; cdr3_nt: TGTGCCTCCCACCCCCCGGATGGCTACGAGCAGTACTTC
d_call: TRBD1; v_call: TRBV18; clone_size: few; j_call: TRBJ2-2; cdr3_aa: CASSRPGQGATGELFF; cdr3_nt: TGTGCCAGCTCACGACCGGGACAGGGGGCCACCGGGGAGCTGTTTTTT
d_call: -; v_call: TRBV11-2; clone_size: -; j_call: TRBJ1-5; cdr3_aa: CASSPSSGFGQPQHF; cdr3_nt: TGTGCCAGCAGCCCCTCCTCGGGTTTCGGTCAGCCCCAGCATTTT
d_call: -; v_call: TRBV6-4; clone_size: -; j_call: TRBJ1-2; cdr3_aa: CASSDFLGYGYTF; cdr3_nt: TGTGCCAGCAGTGATTTTTTGGGGTATGGCTACACCTTC
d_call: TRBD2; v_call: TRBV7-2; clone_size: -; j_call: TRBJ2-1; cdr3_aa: CASSLGLAGGEQFF; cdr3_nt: TGTGCCAGCAGCTTAGGACTAGCGGGAGGGGAGCAGTTCTTC
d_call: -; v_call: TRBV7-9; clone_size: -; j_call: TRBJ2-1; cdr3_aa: CASSLAWGSEQFF; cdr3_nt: TGTGCCAGCAGCTTAGCGTGGGGGTCAGAGCAGTTCTTC
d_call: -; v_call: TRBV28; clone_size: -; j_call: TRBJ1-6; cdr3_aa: CASCTRVSSYNSPLHF; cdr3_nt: TGTGCCAGCTGTACCCGAGTGAGCTCCTATAATTCACCCCTCCACTTT
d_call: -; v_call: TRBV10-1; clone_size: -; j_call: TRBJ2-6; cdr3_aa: CAGRTWGANVLTF; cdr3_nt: TGCGCCGGCAGGACCTGGGGGGCCAACGTCCTGACTTTC
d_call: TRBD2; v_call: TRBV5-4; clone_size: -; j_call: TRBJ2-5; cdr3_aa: CASSLGLAGETQYF; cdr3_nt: TGTGCCAGCAGCTTGGGACTAGCTGGGGAGACCCAGTACTTC
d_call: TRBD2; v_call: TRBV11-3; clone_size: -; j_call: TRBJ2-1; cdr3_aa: CASSSLAGGAYNEQFF; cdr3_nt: TGTGCCAGCAGCTCCCTAGCGGGGGGGGCCTACAATGAGCAGTTCTTC
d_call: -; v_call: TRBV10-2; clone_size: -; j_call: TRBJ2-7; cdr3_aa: CASGADTNSYEQYF; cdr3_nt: TGCGCCAGCGGGGCAGACACCAACTCCTACGAGCAGTACTTC
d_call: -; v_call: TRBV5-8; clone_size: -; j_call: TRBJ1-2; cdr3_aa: CASSRGTQPSYTF; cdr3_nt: TGTGCCAGCAGCCGCGGGACTCAACCAAGCTACACCTTC
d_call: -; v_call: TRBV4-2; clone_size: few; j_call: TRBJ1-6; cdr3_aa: CASSPPTGDNSPLHF; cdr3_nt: TGTGCCAGCAGCCCTCCGACAGGCGATAATTCACCCCTCCACTTT
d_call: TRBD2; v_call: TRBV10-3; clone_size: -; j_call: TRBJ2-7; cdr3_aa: CAISGNRLAGKSEQYF; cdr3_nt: TGTGCCATCAGTGGCAACCGACTAGCGGGAAAGTCCGAGCAGTACTTC
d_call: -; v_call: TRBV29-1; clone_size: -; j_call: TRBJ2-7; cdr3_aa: CSVGQTYEQYF; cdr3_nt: TGCAGCGTTGGACAAACCTACGAGCAGTACTTC
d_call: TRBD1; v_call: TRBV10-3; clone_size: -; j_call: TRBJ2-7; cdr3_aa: CAISESVGQGAYEQYF; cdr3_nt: TGTGCCATCAGTGAGTCCGTCGGACAGGGCGCCTACGAGCAGTACTTC
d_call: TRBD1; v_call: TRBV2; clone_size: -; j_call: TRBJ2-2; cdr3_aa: CASSAQGQGNTGELFF; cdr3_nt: TGTGCCAGCAGTGCACAGGGACAGGGGAACACCGGGGAGCTGTTTTTT
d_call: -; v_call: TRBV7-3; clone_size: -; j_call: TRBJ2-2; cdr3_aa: CASSLTTGGTGELFF; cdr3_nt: TGTGCCAGCAGCTTAACGACAGGAGGCACCGGGGAGCTGTTTTTT
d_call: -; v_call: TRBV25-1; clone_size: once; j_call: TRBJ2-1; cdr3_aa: CASGTSYNEQFF; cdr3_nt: TGTGCCAGCGGGACTTCCTACAATGAGCAGTTCTTC